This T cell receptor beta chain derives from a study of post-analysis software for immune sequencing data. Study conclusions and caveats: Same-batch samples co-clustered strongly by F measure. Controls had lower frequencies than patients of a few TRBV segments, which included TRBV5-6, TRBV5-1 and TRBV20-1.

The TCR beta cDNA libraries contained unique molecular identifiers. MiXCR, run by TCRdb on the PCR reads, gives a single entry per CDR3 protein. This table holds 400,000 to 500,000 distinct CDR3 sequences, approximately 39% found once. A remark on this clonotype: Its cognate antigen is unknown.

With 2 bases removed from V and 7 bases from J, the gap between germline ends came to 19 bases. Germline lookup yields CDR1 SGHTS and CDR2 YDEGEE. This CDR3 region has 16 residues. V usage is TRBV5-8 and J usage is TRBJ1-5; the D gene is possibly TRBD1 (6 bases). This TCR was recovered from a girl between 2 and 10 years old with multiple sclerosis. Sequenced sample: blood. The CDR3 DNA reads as TGTGCCAGCAGCTTTTTGCCCAGGCAGGGGAGACAGCCCCAGCATTTT. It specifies CASSFLPRQGRQPQHF.